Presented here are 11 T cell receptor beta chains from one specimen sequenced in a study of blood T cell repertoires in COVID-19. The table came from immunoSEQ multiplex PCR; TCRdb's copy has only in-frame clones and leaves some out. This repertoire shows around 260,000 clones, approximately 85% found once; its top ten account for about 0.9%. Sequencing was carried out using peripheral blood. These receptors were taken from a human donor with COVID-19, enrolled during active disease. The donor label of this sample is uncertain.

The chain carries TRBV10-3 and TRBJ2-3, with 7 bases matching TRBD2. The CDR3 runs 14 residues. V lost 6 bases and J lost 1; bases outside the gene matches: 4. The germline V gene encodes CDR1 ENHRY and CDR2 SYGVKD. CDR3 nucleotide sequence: TGTGCCATCAGGGCAAGCGGGGGCACAGATACGCAGTATTTT. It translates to CAIRASGGTDTQYF.

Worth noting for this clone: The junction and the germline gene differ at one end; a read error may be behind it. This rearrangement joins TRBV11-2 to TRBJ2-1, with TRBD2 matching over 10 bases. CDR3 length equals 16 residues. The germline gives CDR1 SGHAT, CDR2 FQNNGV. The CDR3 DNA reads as TGTACCAGCAGCTTAGATCGAGCGGGAGGGAACAATGAGCAGTTCTTC. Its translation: CTSSLDRAGGNNEQFF.

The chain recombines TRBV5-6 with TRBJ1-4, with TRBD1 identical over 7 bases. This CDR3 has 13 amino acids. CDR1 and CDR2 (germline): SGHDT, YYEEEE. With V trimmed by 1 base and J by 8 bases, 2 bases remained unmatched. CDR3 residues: CASSLTGAEKLFF. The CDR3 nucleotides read TGTGCCAGCAGCTTGACAGGGGCCGAAAAACTGTTTTTT.

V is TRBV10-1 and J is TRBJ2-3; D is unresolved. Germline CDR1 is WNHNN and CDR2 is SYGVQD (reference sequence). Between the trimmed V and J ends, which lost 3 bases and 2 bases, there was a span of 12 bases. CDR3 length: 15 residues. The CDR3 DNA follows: TGCGCCAGCAGTGACACCTCCACTACCACAGATACGCAGTATTTT. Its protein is CASSDTSTTTDTQYF.

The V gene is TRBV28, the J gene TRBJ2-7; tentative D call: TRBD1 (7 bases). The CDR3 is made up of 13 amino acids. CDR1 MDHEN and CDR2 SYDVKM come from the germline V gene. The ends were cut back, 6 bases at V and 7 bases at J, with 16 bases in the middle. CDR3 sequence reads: CASRGGQPREQYF. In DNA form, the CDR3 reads TGTGCCAGCAGGGGGGGACAGCCTCGGGAGCAGTACTTC. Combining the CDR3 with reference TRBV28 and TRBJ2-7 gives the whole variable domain DVKVTQSSRYLVKRTGEKVFLECVQDMDHENMFWYRQDPGLGLRLIYFSYDVKMKEKGDIPEGYSVSREKKERFSLILESASTNQTSMYLCASRGGQPREQYFGPGTRLTVT.

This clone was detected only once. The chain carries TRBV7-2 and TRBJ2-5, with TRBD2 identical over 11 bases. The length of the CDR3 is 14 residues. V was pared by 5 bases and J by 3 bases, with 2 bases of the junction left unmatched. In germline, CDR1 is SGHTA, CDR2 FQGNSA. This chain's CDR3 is CASSLTSGKETQYF. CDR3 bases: TGTGCCAGCAGCCTGACTAGCGGGAAAGAGACCCAGTACTTC.

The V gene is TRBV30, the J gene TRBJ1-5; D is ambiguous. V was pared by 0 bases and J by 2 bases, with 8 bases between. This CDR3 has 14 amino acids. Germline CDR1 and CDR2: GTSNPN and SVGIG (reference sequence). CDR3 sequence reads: CAWSVGAGNQPQHF. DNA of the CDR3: TGTGCCTGGAGTGTAGGAGCCGGCAATCAGCCCCAGCATTTT.

The CDR3 spells CAWSLVGWEFGGELFF. CDR3 DNA: TGTGCCTGGAGCCTGGTCGGCTGGGAGTTTGGCGGGGAGCTGTTTTTT. This chain uses TRBV30 with TRBJ2-2; tentatively, D is TRBD2 (5 bases). CDR1 GTSNPN and CDR2 SVGIG come from the germline V gene (reference sequence). V was trimmed by 3 bases and J by 7 bases, leaving 21 bases between them. This CDR3 spans 16 amino acids.

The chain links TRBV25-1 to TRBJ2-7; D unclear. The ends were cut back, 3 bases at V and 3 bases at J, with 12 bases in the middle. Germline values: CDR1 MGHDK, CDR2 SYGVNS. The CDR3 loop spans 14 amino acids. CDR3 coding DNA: TGTGCCAGCAGTGACCCCGTGAGTTTCTACGAGCAGTACTTC. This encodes CASSDPVSFYEQYF.

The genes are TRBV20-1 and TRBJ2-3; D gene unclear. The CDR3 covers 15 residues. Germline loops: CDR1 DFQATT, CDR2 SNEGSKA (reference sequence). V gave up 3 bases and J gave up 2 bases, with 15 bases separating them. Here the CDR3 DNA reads TGCAGTGCTAGTAGGCCTAGAGGCCTCACAGATACGCAGTATTTT. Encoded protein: CSASRPRGLTDTQYF.

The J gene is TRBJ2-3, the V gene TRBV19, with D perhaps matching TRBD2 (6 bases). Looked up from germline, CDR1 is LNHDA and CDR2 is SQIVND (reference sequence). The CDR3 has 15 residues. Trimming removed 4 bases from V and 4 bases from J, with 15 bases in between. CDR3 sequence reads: CASSSGLSSADTQYF. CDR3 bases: TGTGCCAGTAGTAGTGGACTATCATCCGCAGATACGCAGTATTTT.